This entry lists 10 T cell receptor beta chains sequenced from one sample in a study of Ad26.COV2.S vaccination and SARS-CoV-2 variants. Stated treatment: some 20 received Ad26.COV2.S at low or high dose, single or two shots; 5 received placebo; per-sample allocation not given. Day 63 after the first injection of vaccine or placebo was the sampling time. Repertoires were generated with immunoSEQ multiplex PCR, while TCRdb's copy carries only in-frame clones and drops some. The sample shows 440,000 or so clones, less than 95% of them seen only once. Specimen: peripheral blood, collected in a trial of Ad26.COV2.S vaccine versus placebo. These receptor sequences come from a person between 18 and 65 years old who received the Ad26.COV2.S COVID-19 vaccine or a placebo.

The chain couples TRBV7-2 to TRBJ2-1; D is uncertain. The CDR3 is 12 residues long. Trimming removed 0 bases at V and 14 bases at J, with 11 bases between. Per the germline V gene, CDR1 is SGHTA and CDR2 is FQGNSA. The CDR3 coding sequence is TGTGCCAGCAGCTTAGCAAGGGTTAGGAAGTTCTTC. This sequence encodes CASSLARVRKFF. Looking up the rest from reference TRBV7-2 and TRBJ2-1 gives the full variable domain: GAGVSQSPSNKVTEKGKDVELRCDPISGHTALYWYRQSLGQGLEFLIYFQGNSAPDKSGLPSDRFSAERTGGSVSTLTIQRTQQEDSAVYLCASSLARVRKFFGPGTRLTVL.

This clone was picked up a small number of times. The rearrangement links TRBV12-3 or TRBV12-4 to TRBJ1-4; maybe TRBD1 (5 bases). V gave up 7 bases and J gave up 8 bases, with 14 bases separating them. The CDR3 is made up of 13 amino acids. The CDR3 here is CASNVGWGEKLFF. The CDR3, as DNA: TGTGCCAGCAATGTCGGATGGGGGGAAAAACTGTTTTTT.

The V gene is TRBV19, the J gene TRBJ1-4; the D is unclear. Per germline, CDR1 LNHDA and CDR2 SQIVND (reference sequence). V gave up 2 bases and J gave up 0 bases, with 16 bases separating them. This CDR3 is built from 18 residues. The CDR3 loop reads CASSIKGPAQATNEKLFF. As DNA, the CDR3 is TGTGCCAGTAGTATAAAGGGCCCCGCTCAGGCAACTAATGAAAAACTGTTTTTT.

The genes are TRBV7-2 and TRBJ2-2, with 7 bases lining up with TRBD1. The CDR3 runs 17 residues. Germline V gives CDR1 SGHTA, CDR2 FQGNSA. The J segment lost 1 base and the V segment lost 5 bases, leaving 10 bases of the junction unmatched. CDR3 sequence: CASSPIVGQVNTGELFF. For the CDR3, the DNA is TGTGCCAGCAGCCCTATCGTCGGACAGGTGAACACCGGGGAGCTGTTTTTT. The whole variable domain, remainder taken from reference TRBV7-2 and TRBJ2-2, is GAGVSQSPSNKVTEKGKDVELRCDPISGHTALYWYRQSLGQGLEFLIYFQGNSAPDKSGLPSDRFSAERTGGSVSTLTIQRTQQEDSAVYLCASSPIVGQVNTGELFFGEGSRLTVL.

The chain joins TRBV14 to TRBJ2-5; perhaps TRBD2 as D (6 bases). Trimming removed 4 bases from V and 2 bases from J, with 8 bases in between. In germline, CDR1 is SGHDN, CDR2 FVKESK. CDR3 length equals 13 residues. CDR3 nucleotide sequence: TGTGCCAGCAGCCGGGGGAGGCAAGAGACCCAGTACTTC. Its translation: CASSRGRQETQYF.

The chain has TRBV4-2 and TRBJ2-3, with 7 positions matching TRBD1. The CDR3 totals 18 residues. Germline V lookup: CDR1 LGHNA, CDR2 YNFKEQ. The V gene end was trimmed by 1 base and the J gene end by 0 bases; junction bases not matched to a gene: 10. The chain's CDR3 is CASSQGETGQTSTDTQYF. CDR3 nucleotide sequence: TGTGCCAGCAGCCAAGGCGAGACAGGGCAAACTAGCACAGATACGCAGTATTTT.

This clone was found many times. The V call is TRBV30, the J call TRBJ1-3; 7 nucleotides align to TRBD1. J was trimmed by 3 bases and V by 4 bases; bases with no gene match: 6. Germline V lookup: CDR1 GTSNPN, CDR2 SVGIG (reference sequence). The CDR3 has 14 residues. CDR3 nucleotide sequence: TGTGCCTGGAACACAGGGGTCGGTGGAAACACCATATATTTT. Protein product: CAWNTGVGGNTIYF. Full variable domain (missing parts from reference TRBV30 and TRBJ1-3): SQTIHQWPATLVQPVGSPLSLECTVEGTSNPNLYWYRQAAGRGLQLLFYSVGIGQISSEVPQNLSASRPQDRQFILSSKKLLLSDSGFYLCAWNTGVGGNTIYFGEGSWLTVV.

This clone was seen a handful of times. V usage is TRBV15 and J usage is TRBJ2-1; 11 nucleotides align to TRBD2. CDR3 length equals 16 residues. CDR1 and CDR2 from the germline V gene are LNHNV and YYDKDF (reference sequence). V lost 1 base, J lost 1 base, and 0 bases stayed unmatched. In DNA, the CDR3 is TGTGCCACCAGCAGAGTAGCGGGAGGGTCCTACAATGAGCAGTTCTTC. Translated, it gives CATSRVAGGSYNEQFF. The full variable domain, its missing parts supplied by reference TRBV15 and TRBJ2-1, is DAMVIQNPRYQVTQFGKPVTLSCSQTLNHNVMYWYQQKSSQAPKLLFHYYDKDFNNEADTPDNFQSRRPNTSFCFLDIRSPGLGDTAMYLCATSRVAGGSYNEQFFGPGTRLTVL.

Comment on this clone: A junction end diverges from the germline sequence, so it may reflect a read error. This chain links TRBV7-7 with TRBJ2-5, with 7 bases fitting TRBD2. Germline V gives CDR1 SSHAT, CDR2 FNYEAQ (reference sequence). CDR3 length: 16 amino acids. Here the CDR3 reads CASSLAGWGGQETQYF. CDR3 coding DNA: TGTGCTAGCAGCTTAGCAGGCTGGGGGGGCCAAGAGACCCAGTACTTC.

The chain couples TRBV30 to TRBJ2-7; D perhaps matches TRBD1 (6 bases). Trimming left V 8 bases short and J 4 bases short, with 12 bases between. This CDR3 is 11 amino acids long. CDR1 is GTSNPN, CDR2 SVGIG, per germline (reference sequence). The CDR3 region has the DNA TGTGCCGGTAGGACAGTTTACGAGCAGTACTTC. Encoded protein: CAGRTVYEQYF.